This T cell receptor beta chain was found in a study of blood T cell repertoires in COVID-19. Study-level background: The cDNA or gDNA used as material had been derived from T cells, B-cell-depleted T cells, or PBMCs.

Original data processing: By means of reference gene primer amplification, nucleated cell counts were estimated. Generated by immunoSEQ multiplex PCR, the TCRdb table keeps only in-frame clones and is missing some. Clone size and V and J calls were adopted from that table, with D and trimming inferred from the DNA. The repertoire holds a few hundred thousand clones, 82% seen once, with 3% to 4% in the top ten. CDR3 length: 14 amino acids. V was shortened by 6 bases and J by 1 base, with 7 bases between the two germline ends. Germline V gene lookup returns CDR1 SNHLY and CDR2 FYNNEI. The participants were between about 18 and 90 years old and came from some 23 US areas. Grouping used clinical history reported by participants in a survey and questionnaire.

The sequenced sample was PBMCs or T cells enriched from blood (not recorded which). This sequence originates from an older woman who had recovered from COVID-19. V and J are TRBV2 and TRBJ1-6; the D is unclear. The CDR3 protein is CASRDWSYNSPLHF. The CDR3 nucleotides read TGTGCCAGCAGGGACTGGTCCTATAATTCACCCCTCCACTTT.